This TCR beta chain was documented in a study of response to subunit inactivated influenza vaccine. TCRdb passed the RT-PCR reads through MiXCR, listing each CDR3 protein once. The sample lists hundreds of thousands of distinct CDR3 sequences; about a sixth were seen once. This clonotype has just a few counts. This CDR3 has 15 residues. Germline V lookup: CDR1 MNHEY, CDR2 SVGAGI. Trimming pared 0 bases from V and 7 bases from J, leaving 12 bases between. The receptor's source is a man in his fifties or sixties who received an inactivated influenza vaccine. V usage is TRBV6-5 and J usage is TRBJ1-4, with a tentative D call TRBD1 (5 bases). Sequenced material: PBMCs from blood, taken 12 days after vaccination. CDR3 in amino acids: CASSYSGDRTEKLFF. Here the CDR3 DNA reads TGTGCCAGCAGTTACTCAGGAGACAGAACTGAAAAACTGTTTTTT.